This entry lists 32 T cell receptor beta chains sequenced from one sample in a study of multiple sclerosis patients with progressive multifocal leukoencephalopathy. Sequencing was performed with immunoSEQ multiplex PCR; in TCRdb, only in-frame clones are kept and a portion is missing. The sample shows around 30,000 clones, around nine tenths of them seen only once. Specified time point: about six months of natalizumab therapy. Here the sequenced sample was PBMCs, taken from a patient treated with natalizumab. These receptors were taken from a human donor with multiple sclerosis.

The chain joins TRBV4-2 to TRBJ2-7, with 13 positions matching TRBD2. This CDR3 spans 15 amino acids. Germline CDR1 reads LGHNA; CDR2 reads YNFKEQ. Trimming took 0 bases from V and 6 from J; bases not matched to a gene: 2. In nucleotides, the CDR3 is TGTGCCAGCAGCCAAGAGGGACTAGCGGGGCTCGAGCAGTACTTC. This gives the protein CASSQEGLAGLEQYF.

The chain joins TRBV2 to TRBJ1-6; a weak D match, TRBD1 (5 bases). V was pared by 6 bases and J by 6 bases, with 12 bases between. Germline values: CDR1 SNHLY, CDR2 FYNNEI. This CDR3 region has 14 residues. This CDR3 reads CASRAVGRNSPLHF. CDR3 DNA sequence: TGTGCCAGCAGGGCGGTGGGGCGTAATTCACCCCTCCACTTT. The variable domain in full, completed from reference TRBV2 and TRBJ1-6, reads EPEVTQTPSHQVTQMGQEVILRCVPISNHLYFYWYRQILGQKVEFLVSFYNNEISEKSEIFDDQFSVERPDGSNFTLKIRSTKLEDSAMYFCASRAVGRNSPLHFGNGTRLTVT.

For the CDR3, the DNA is TGTGCCAGCAATCCCACCAGCGGGAGGGGACACAATGAGCAGTTCTTC. Translation gives CASNPTSGRGHNEQFF. The rearrangement uses TRBV25-1 and TRBJ2-1; 10 bases agree with TRBD2. Trimming at V came to 7 bases and at J to 5 bases, leaving 11 bases not matched to a gene. There are 16 residues in the CDR3. Germline-derived CDR1 and CDR2 are MGHDK and SYGVNS. Full variable domain (outside the CDR3, taken from reference TRBV25-1 and TRBJ2-1): EADIYQTPRYLVIGTGKKITLECSQTMGHDKMYWYQQDPGMELHLIHYSYGVNSTEKGDLSSESTVSRIRTEHFPLTLESARPSHTSQYLCASNPTSGRGHNEQFFGPGTRLTVL.

V is TRBV23-1 and J is TRBJ1-2, with TRBD1 as a possible D gene (5 bases). TRBV23-1 is annotated as an ORF whose role is uncertain. Trimming took 2 bases from V and 2 from J, leaving 18 bases between them. This CDR3 contains 17 residues. The CDR3 protein is CASSQSSWDRLNYGYTF. The CDR3, as DNA: TGCGCCAGCAGTCAAAGCTCCTGGGACCGTTTAAACTATGGCTACACCTTC.

This clone was seen a single time. The rearrangement joins TRBV5-1 to TRBJ2-5, with TRBD1 matching over 8 bases. The J call may be mistaken, given a closer DNA end match to TRBJ2-7. The germline V gene encodes CDR1 SGHRS and CDR2 YFSETQ. CDR3 size: 14 residues. The chain's CDR3 is CASSSGTGAYEQYF. DNA of the CDR3: TGCGCCAGCAGTTCTGGGACAGGAGCCTACGAGCAGTACTTC.

The chain carries TRBV7-2 and TRBJ2-1; the D is unclear. The V end lost 0 bases, the J end lost 0 bases, and 9 bases lay between the germline ends. This CDR3 has 16 amino acids. The germline V gene has CDR1 SGHTA and CDR2 FQGNSA. CDR3 region: CASSLAIGVSYNEQFF. CDR3 nucleotide sequence: TGTGCCAGCAGCTTAGCTATCGGTGTCTCCTACAATGAGCAGTTCTTC.

This chain joins TRBV28 and TRBJ1-4, with 11 bases lining up with TRBD1. Germline assignment: CDR1 MDHEN and CDR2 SYDVKM. V lost 3 bases and J lost 7; bases outside the gene matches: 4. This CDR3 is 15 amino acids long. In DNA form, the CDR3 reads TGTGCCAGCAGTTTGGGGACAGGGGGTGGTGAAAAACTGTTTTTT. Residues: CASSLGTGGGEKLFF.

The chain combines TRBV5-4 with TRBJ2-1; the D gene is possibly TRBD2 (6 bases). V shed 0 bases and J shed 8 bases, with 12 bases lying between them. Germline CDR1 SGHNT, CDR2 YYREEE (reference sequence). The CDR3 contains 14 residues. Here the CDR3 DNA reads TGTGCCAGCAGCTTGGGACTAGAAAGCGATGAGCAGTTCTTC. It specifies CASSLGLESDEQFF.

The chain employs TRBV11-2 and TRBJ2-1; D possibly uses TRBD1 or TRBD2 (5 bases each). The CDR3 runs 12 residues. The V and J ends lost 5 bases and 8 bases respectively, with 10 bases between them. Germline values: CDR1 SGHAT, CDR2 FQNNGV. This CDR3 reads CASSPGSYEQFF. The CDR3 region has the DNA TGTGCCAGCAGCCCAGGGAGTTATGAGCAGTTCTTC.

This chain connects TRBV2 to TRBJ1-2; TRBD1 agrees at 10 bases. After removal of 8 bases from V and 3 bases from J, the junction contained 3 bases not matched to a gene. The CDR3 covers 13 residues. Germline V CDR1 and CDR2: SNHLY, FYNNEI. CDR3 amino acids: CASGGQGHYGYTF. The CDR3 DNA is TGTGCCAGCGGGGGACAGGGGCACTATGGCTACACCTTC.

The CDR3 reads CASSEGPYGYTF. The CDR3 nucleotides read TGCGCCAGCAGTGAGGGTCCCTATGGCTACACCTTC. The chain joins TRBV10-2 to TRBJ1-2; D is uncertain. This CDR3 is 12 amino acids long. Trimming took 2 bases from V and 4 from J, leaving 5 bases between them. Germline values: CDR1 WSHSY, CDR2 SAAADI.

The chain combines TRBV5-1 with TRBJ1-3; TRBD1 aligns across 10 bases. V trimming: 5 bases; J trimming: 3 bases; junction bases outside the gene matches: 8. CDR3 size: 16 residues. Germline V gene sequence: CDR1 SGHRS, CDR2 YFSETQ. DNA for the CDR3: TGCGCCAGCAGTTCAACCGGGACAGGGGTTGGAAACACCATATATTTT. Its protein is CASSSTGTGVGNTIYF.

V is TRBV6-6 and J is TRBJ1-2, with D possibly being TRBD1 (6 bases). Per germline, CDR1 MNHNY and CDR2 SVGAGI (reference sequence). This CDR3 has 13 residues. The V and J ends lost 6 bases and 4 bases respectively, with 12 bases between them. As DNA, the CDR3 is TGTGCCAGCAGGCAGGGGAAGGGCTATGGCTACACCTTC. Protein product: CASRQGKGYGYTF.

J is TRBJ2-1 and V is TRBV7-2; D gene ambiguous. From germline, CDR1 is SGHTA and CDR2 FQGNSA. The V and J ends lost 1 base and 7 bases respectively, with 17 bases between them. The length of the CDR3 is 16 residues. In DNA, the CDR3 is TGTGCCAGCAGCTTAGACTCGGCCGCCCAAGGTAATGAGCAGTTCTTC. Amino acids: CASSLDSAAQGNEQFF.

The J gene is TRBJ1-1, the V gene TRBV9; D unresolved. The CDR3 is 16 amino acids. CDR1 SGDLS and CDR2 YYNGEE come from the germline V gene. The V gene lost 0 bases and the J gene lost 0 bases, with 12 bases spanning the gap. CDR3 nucleotides: TGTGCCAGCAGCGTAGCTCTGGGAGACATGAACACTGAAGCTTTCTTT. Amino acid sequence: CASSVALGDMNTEAFF.

The V gene is TRBV6-5, the J gene TRBJ1-1, with D possibly matching TRBD1 (5 bases). Germline V gene data show CDR1 as MNHEY and CDR2 as SVGAGI. The CDR3 consists of 14 residues. V lost 0 bases and J 8 bases, leaving 13 bases between the germline ends. The CDR3 DNA sequence: TGTGCCAGCAGTTACTCGAGGAGGGACCCCGAAGCTTTCTTT. This gives the protein CASSYSRRDPEAFF.

In nucleotides, the CDR3 is TGTGCCAGCAGTTTTAGGGGCGTCTACGAGCAGTACTTC. Residues: CASSFRGVYEQYF. This chain uses TRBV27 with TRBJ2-5; weak D call: TRBD1 (5 bases). The tail of the sequence fits TRBJ2-7 better, so the J call may be wrong. CDR1 is MNHEY, CDR2 SMNVEV, per germline (reference sequence). The CDR3 runs to 13 residues.

V is TRBV6-5 and J is TRBJ2-3, with no clear D. V shed 1 base and J shed 4 bases, with 9 bases lying between them. This CDR3 contains 14 residues. Germline-derived CDR1 and CDR2 are MNHEY and SVGAGI. CDR3 in amino acids: CASSYFDVPDTQYF. CDR3 DNA sequence: TGTGCCAGCAGTTACTTCGATGTGCCAGATACGCAGTATTTT.

The rearrangement links TRBV27 to TRBJ1-1; TRBD1 is a possible D gene (5 bases). Trimming stripped 3 bases from V and 2 bases from J, with 10 bases between. Germline assignment: CDR1 MNHEY and CDR2 SMNVEV (reference sequence). CDR3 size: 14 residues. Here the CDR3 DNA reads TGTGCCAGCAGTTTTAGGGACTTCAACACTGAAGCTTTCTTT. Protein: CASSFRDFNTEAFF.

V and J are TRBV25-1 and TRBJ2-1; 7 bases match TRBD2. From germline, CDR1 is MGHDK and CDR2 SYGVNS. The length of the CDR3 is 14 residues. The V gene end was trimmed by 8 bases and the J gene end by 4 bases; junction bases not matched to a gene: 8. CDR3 loop: CASRGSKRYNEQFF. Written as DNA, the CDR3 is TGTGCCAGCCGCGGGAGTAAGCGGTACAATGAGCAGTTCTTC.

In its sample, this clone was seen once. V and J are TRBV7-6 and TRBJ1-5; D might be TRBD1 (6 bases). In germline, CDR1 is SGHVS, CDR2 FNYEAQ. The CDR3 loop spans 16 amino acids. V gave up 5 bases and J gave up 1 base, with 15 bases separating them. The CDR3 loop is CASSAEQGRSNQPQHF. The DNA for the CDR3 is TGTGCCAGCAGCGCCGAACAGGGTCGAAGCAATCAGCCCCAGCATTTT.

The J gene is TRBJ1-4, the V gene TRBV28, with TRBD1 identical over 8 bases. This CDR3 spans 17 amino acids. Per germline, CDR1 MDHEN and CDR2 SYDVKM. V trimming: 7 bases; J trimming: 0 bases; junction bases outside the gene matches: 10. In DNA, the CDR3 is TGTGCCAGCATCACGGGGACAGGTTTTGCAACTAATGAAAAACTGTTTTTT. Its translation is CASITGTGFATNEKLFF.

The V and J genes are TRBV29-1 and TRBJ2-5; D remains ambiguous. The better agreement between TRBJ2-7 and the DNA end casts doubt on the J call. There are 12 residues in the CDR3. The germline V gene encodes CDR1 SQVTM and CDR2 ANQGSEA. CDR3 DNA sequence: TGCAGCGTTTATCTGAGCTCCTACGAGCAGTACTTC. It specifies CSVYLSSYEQYF.

The chain couples TRBV5-1 to TRBJ2-1; TRBD2 matches 10 bases. The length of the CDR3 is 17 residues. V was clipped by 0 bases and J by 9 bases; unmatched bases: 12. The germline gives CDR1 SGHRS, CDR2 YFSETQ. This chain's CDR3 is CASSLEVVAGGRGEQFF. The DNA for the CDR3 is TGCGCCAGCAGCTTGGAGGTAGTAGCGGGAGGACGTGGTGAGCAGTTCTTC.

The genes are TRBV4-3 and TRBJ1-2; tentatively, D is TRBD1 (5 bases). The V end lost 0 bases, the J end lost 4 bases, and 9 bases lay between the germline ends. CDR1 is LGHNA and CDR2 is YSLEER in the germline V gene. The CDR3 contains 14 residues. The chain's CDR3 is CASSQDTRGYGYTF. The CDR3 DNA follows: TGCGCCAGCAGCCAAGATACGAGGGGCTATGGCTACACCTTC.

The V gene is TRBV2, the J gene TRBJ2-5; possible D gene TRBD2, 6 bases. The DNA end lines up better with TRBJ2-7; the J call may be wrong. There are 14 residues in the CDR3. Germline V gene data show CDR1 as SNHLY and CDR2 as FYNNEI. The CDR3 loop reads CASSEGRGTYEQYF. The CDR3 bases are TGTGCCAGCAGTGAAGGGCGGGGAACCTACGAGCAGTACTTC.

This chain connects TRBV4-3 to TRBJ2-2; D might be TRBD1 (5 bases). Germline V gene sequence: CDR1 LGHNA, CDR2 YSLEER. V was cut by 4 bases and J by 6 bases, with 9 bases left in between. This CDR3 has 13 residues. The CDR3 loop reads CASSLQGSGELFF. CDR3 DNA: TGCGCCAGCAGCCTTCAGGGTTCCGGGGAGCTGTTTTTT.

The chain combines TRBV6-1 with TRBJ2-7; no definite D call. Trimming shortened V by 4 bases and J by 3 bases, and 4 bases separated the two germline ends. Germline V lookup: CDR1 MNHNS, CDR2 SASEGT. The CDR3 totals 11 residues. Here the CDR3 DNA reads TGTGCCAGCAGTGGGATCTACGAGCAGTACTTC. This encodes CASSGIYEQYF.

This clone was counted a single time. The chain combines TRBV9 with TRBJ2-3, with 8 nucleotides matching TRBD2. Germline-derived CDR1 and CDR2 are SGDLS and YYNGEE. CDR3 length equals 16 residues. J lost 5 bases, V lost 3 bases, and 11 bases had no gene match. The CDR3 nucleotides are TGTGCCAGCAGCGCCCGGGGGGGCCCAAGGGAAGATACGCAGTATTTT. Translation: CASSARGGPREDTQYF. Variable domain in full (rest from reference TRBV9 and TRBJ2-3): DSGVTQTPKHLITATGQRVTLRCSPRSGDLSVYWYQQSLDQGLQFLIQYYNGEERAKGNILERFSAQQFPDLHSELNLSSLELGDSALYFCASSARGGPREDTQYFGPGTRLTVL.

The chain carries TRBV19 and TRBJ2-5; either TRBD1 or TRBD2 may fit D (5 bases each). Trimming removed 5 bases at V and 2 bases at J, with 9 bases between. The CDR3 spans 13 residues. Per the germline V gene, CDR1 is LNHDA and CDR2 is SQIVND (reference sequence). CDR3 residues: CASSPGRQETQYF. CDR3 nucleotides: TGTGCCAGTAGTCCGGGACGGCAAGAGACCCAGTACTTC.

On this clone itself: This CDR3 is also generated by other DNA sequences in the sample. The CDR3 loop is CASSLAGSYNEQFF. CDR3 nucleotide sequence: TGTGCCAGCAGCCTGGCAGGGTCCTACAATGAGCAGTTCTTC. This chain joins TRBV13 and TRBJ2-1; D possibly corresponds to TRBD1 (5 bases). Germline V gene lookup returns CDR1 PRHDT and CDR2 FYEKMQ (reference sequence). CDR3 length equals 14 residues. V lost 5 bases and J lost 1, with 9 bases in between.

The chain links TRBV18 to TRBJ1-5; a weak D match, TRBD1 (5 bases). The CDR3 extends over 11 amino acids. CDR1 and CDR2 (germline): KGHSH, LQKENI. Trimming took 8 bases from V and 9 from J, leaving 11 bases between them. The CDR3 sequence is CASNGGGPQHF. CDR3 in DNA: TGTGCCAGCAACGGGGGTGGGCCCCAGCATTTT.